Listed here are 15 T cell receptor beta chains from one sample, sequenced in a study of neurological immune-mediated disorders. TCRdb processed the 5' RACE reads anew with MiXCR; each CDR3 protein has one entry. The sample has fewer than 45,000 distinct CDR3 sequences, around 6% seen once. Material: CD4+ T cells from blood. Every receptor here comes from a woman in her thirties or forties in good health.

This clonotype was picked up many times. This chain uses TRBV20-1 with TRBJ1-2, with D uncertain. V lost 1 base, J lost 4 bases, and 13 bases lay in between. The CDR3 runs 14 residues. Germline V gene data show CDR1 as DFQATT and CDR2 as SNEGSKA (reference sequence). The CDR3 region has the DNA TGCAGTGCTAGAGGAGGTGGAAGTATCTATGGCTACACCTTC. Its translation is CSARGGGSIYGYTF.

This clonotype was counted ten times or more. The chain has TRBV7-2 and TRBJ2-3; no firm D call. The CDR3 has 13 residues. The V gene's germline CDR1 is SGHTA and CDR2 FQGNSA. The V gene lost 1 base and the J gene lost 3 bases, with 5 bases spanning the gap. Here the CDR3 reads CASSLGWTDTQYF. CDR3 coding DNA: TGTGCCAGCAGCTTAGGGTGGACAGATACGCAGTATTTT. Full variable domain (missing parts from reference TRBV7-2 and TRBJ2-3): GAGVSQSPSNKVTEKGKDVELRCDPISGHTALYWYRQSLGQGLEFLIYFQGNSAPDKSGLPSDRFSAERTGGSVSTLTIQRTQQEDSAVYLCASSLGWTDTQYFGPGTRLTVL.

The chain joins TRBV7-8 to TRBJ1-5; D unclear. V lost 4 bases, J lost 3 bases, and 10 bases lay in between. The CDR3 contains 14 residues. CDR1 is SGHVS and CDR2 is FQNEAQ in the germline V gene. This CDR3 is CASSSAASNQPQHF. CDR3 DNA: TGTGCCAGCAGCTCCGCAGCATCCAATCAGCCCCAGCATTTT.

There are many counts of this clonotype. The chain uses TRBV6-6 and TRBJ2-6; 9 bases line up with TRBD1. The CDR3 spans 16 residues. Germline lookup yields CDR1 MNHNY and CDR2 SVGAGI (reference sequence). Trimming at V came to 5 bases and at J to 2 bases, leaving 4 bases not matched to a gene. The CDR3 region has the DNA TGTGCCAGCAGTAACACAGGGGGCGCTGGGGCCAACGTCCTGACTTTC. Translating gives CASSNTGGAGANVLTF.

This clonotype was found many times. The V call is TRBV9, the J call TRBJ2-1, with D tentatively TRBD1 or TRBD2 (5 bases each). This CDR3 is built from 14 residues. Germline CDR1 reads SGDLS; CDR2 reads YYNGEE. With 1 base removed from V and 7 bases from J, the gap between germline ends came to 12 bases. The CDR3 loop reads CASSVMGVKNEQFF. The CDR3 DNA reads TGTGCCAGCAGCGTAATGGGGGTCAAAAATGAGCAGTTCTTC.

This clonotype appeared many times. The V and J genes are TRBV7-2 and TRBJ2-7; TRBD1 agrees at 9 bases. The CDR3 is 14 amino acids. Trimming removed 4 bases from V and 4 bases from J; junction bases left unmatched: 5. Germline values: CDR1 SGHTA, CDR2 FQGNSA. The CDR3 here is CASSSGQGIYEQYF. CDR3 DNA sequence: TGTGCCAGCAGCTCCGGACAGGGGATTTACGAGCAGTACTTC.

This clonotype was seen ten or more times. J is TRBJ2-1 and V is TRBV5-1; D is possibly TRBD1 or TRBD2 (5 bases each). V dropped 4 bases and J dropped 0 bases, with 14 bases sitting between them. Germline CDR1 SGHRS, CDR2 YFSETQ. This CDR3 is 16 amino acids long. CDR3 protein: CASSPGALSSYNEQFF. The CDR3 DNA reads as TGCGCCAGCAGCCCCGGGGCCCTGAGCTCCTACAATGAGCAGTTCTTC.

This clonotype has a count of ten or more. The rearrangement joins TRBV7-2 to TRBJ2-5; the D is unclear. Between the trimmed V and J ends, which lost 5 bases and 1 base, there was a span of 5 bases. This CDR3 spans 12 amino acids. From germline, CDR1 is SGHTA and CDR2 FQGNSA. CDR3 protein: CASSPLQETQYF. The CDR3 DNA reads as TGTGCCAGCAGCCCCCTCCAAGAGACCCAGTACTTC.

This clonotype was observed many times. This sequence joins TRBV6-5 and TRBJ1-6; D unclear. This CDR3 has 13 amino acids. In germline, CDR1 is MNHEY, CDR2 SVGAGI. V lost 6 bases and J lost 10, with 13 bases in between. Here the CDR3 DNA reads TGTGCCAGCAGCCCCGACTGGACCTCACCCCTCCACTTT. Its protein is CASSPDWTSPLHF.

This clonotype has a count of ten or more. This chain connects TRBV7-2 to TRBJ1-2; possible D gene TRBD1, 5 bases. V was trimmed by 7 bases and J by 4 bases, leaving 13 bases between them. The CDR3 length is 13 residues. Per germline, CDR1 SGHTA and CDR2 FQGNSA. CDR3 amino acids: CASTPGGIYGYTF. As DNA, the CDR3 is TGTGCCAGCACCCCGGGGGGAATCTATGGCTACACCTTC.

This clonotype came up many times. The chain's CDR3 is CASSPDREAYEQYF. CDR3 nucleotides: TGTGCCAGTAGTCCCGACAGGGAAGCCTACGAGCAGTACTTC. The chain couples TRBV19 to TRBJ2-7; 7 nucleotides match TRBD1. Germline loops: CDR1 LNHDA, CDR2 SQIVND (reference sequence). CDR3 length: 14 amino acids. Trimming removed 5 bases from V and 2 bases from J; junction bases left unmatched: 6.

This clonotype appeared many times. This chain links TRBV5-1 with TRBJ2-7; 13 bases align to TRBD2. V was clipped by 7 bases and J by 3 bases; unmatched bases: 4. This CDR3 comprises 14 residues. The germline V gene encodes CDR1 SGHRS and CDR2 YFSETQ. The CDR3: CASSGTSGNYEQYF. The CDR3 region has the DNA TGCGCCAGCTCCGGGACTAGCGGGAACTACGAGCAGTACTTC.

This clonotype was seen ten or more times. The genes are TRBV12-3 or TRBV12-4 and TRBJ2-2; D remains ambiguous. Trimming took 3 bases from V and 1 from J, leaving 6 bases between them. This CDR3 contains 14 residues. Here the CDR3 DNA reads TGTGCCAGCAGTTTGGGTGGGAACACCGGGGAGCTGTTTTTT. Its translation is CASSLGGNTGELFF.

This clonotype was recorded at least ten times. The gene calls are TRBV28 and TRBJ2-7, with 8 bases that match TRBD2. The CDR3 contains 14 residues. CDR1 and CDR2 from the germline V gene are MDHEN and SYDVKM. V dropped 3 bases and J dropped 3; count of bases not matched to a gene: 4. CDR3 sequence (DNA): TGTGCCAGCAGTTTCGGCGGGAGGCTCTACGAGCAGTACTTC. Protein sequence: CASSFGGRLYEQYF.

This clonotype appeared many times. V and J are TRBV6-6 and TRBJ1-2; D call uncertain. V shed 2 bases and J shed 3 bases, with 7 bases lying between them. The V gene's germline CDR1 is MNHNY and CDR2 SVGAGI (reference sequence). This CDR3 region has 13 residues. DNA of the CDR3: TGTGCCAGCAGTTACGGCTCTGACTATGGCTACACCTTC. It codes for CASSYGSDYGYTF.